The 17 T cell receptor beta chains in this list originate from one sample, sequenced in a study of CD8+ T cells in alopecia areata. Reverse transcribed after extraction, RNA yielded cDNA as the sequencing template. This table comes from immunoSEQ multiplex PCR, and its TCRdb copy is limited to in-frame clones, with some not included. This sample has about 260,000 clones, with about 62% found just once. This sample's treatment: oral pan-JAK inhibitor, 5-10 mg twice daily. The specimen was CD4+ T cells sorted from blood, collected between weeks 51 and 54, from a patient treated with tofacitinib. The receptors were sampled from a human donor with alopecia areata.

With regard to this clone: Distinct nucleotide sequences in the sample also encode this CDR3. The chain recombines TRBV9 with TRBJ2-5; no clear D. The germline CDR1 and CDR2 sequences are SGDLS and YYNGEE. The CDR3 loop spans 13 amino acids. V dropped 0 bases and J dropped 3 bases, with 6 bases sitting between them. The CDR3, as DNA: TGTGCCAGCAGCGTAGGGAGAGAAGAGACCCAGTACTTC. This sequence encodes CASSVGREETQYF. The variable domain in full, with the rest retrieved from reference TRBV9 and TRBJ2-5, is DSGVTQTPKHLITATGQRVTLRCSPRSGDLSVYWYQQSLDQGLQFLIQYYNGEERAKGNILERFSAQQFPDLHSELNLSSLELGDSALYFCASSVGREETQYFGPGTRLLVL.

The rearrangement joins TRBV6-5 to TRBJ2-7, with D maybe TRBD1 (5 bases). CDR1 and CDR2 (germline): MNHEY, SVGAGI. Trimming cost V 4 bases and J 0 bases, with 10 bases left between them. The CDR3 sequence is 14 residues long. CDR3 amino acids: CASSWGSSSYEQYF. The CDR3 DNA sequence: TGTGCCAGCAGTTGGGGCAGCAGCTCCTACGAGCAGTACTTC.

This rearrangement joins TRBV11-2 to TRBJ2-3, with 13 bases matching TRBD2. The CDR3 has 17 residues. Losses at the gene ends were 1 base for V and 4 bases for J; bases not matched to a gene: 5. Germline assignment: CDR1 SGHAT and CDR2 FQNNGV. The CDR3 protein is CASSLGTGLAGADTQYF. CDR3 nucleotides: TGTGCCAGCAGCTTAGGGACCGGACTAGCGGGGGCAGATACGCAGTATTTT.

The chain is built from TRBV7-9 and TRBJ2-3, with D uncertain. The CDR3 contains 14 residues. Germline V gene data show CDR1 as SEHNR and CDR2 as FQNEAQ (reference sequence). V lost 3 bases and J lost 2, with 9 bases in between. CDR3: CASSFGGPTDTQYF. Written as DNA, the CDR3 is TGTGCCAGCAGCTTTGGTGGGCCCACAGATACGCAGTATTTT.

This clone was observed a few times. This chain joins TRBV6-5 and TRBJ1-1; D perhaps matches TRBD1 (6 bases). The length of the CDR3 is 13 residues. V lost 6 bases and J lost 7, with 15 bases in between. From germline, CDR1 is MNHEY and CDR2 SVGAGI. The CDR3 is CASRTRGANEAFF. The CDR3 coding sequence is TGTGCCAGCAGGACACGGGGGGCGAATGAAGCTTTCTTT.

The table lists this clone with a count of one. The chain couples TRBV18 to TRBJ1-2; weak D call: TRBD1 (5 bases). The length of the CDR3 is 12 residues. Germline V gene data show CDR1 as KGHSH and CDR2 as LQKENI. Trimming pared 6 bases from V and 6 bases from J, leaving 11 bases between. The CDR3 DNA is TGTGCCAGCTCCACAGGTGGCGATGGCTACACCTTC. Protein: CASSTGGDGYTF.

V usage is TRBV5-6 and J usage is TRBJ1-1; D unclear. CDR1 is SGHDT, CDR2 YYEEEE, per germline. CDR3 length: 13 residues. V lost 0 bases and J 5 bases, leaving 8 bases between the germline ends. The CDR3 DNA reads TGTGCCAGCAGCTTGGAGGGAACGACTGAAGCTTTCTTT. Translated, it gives CASSLEGTTEAFF.

The chain recombines TRBV30 with TRBJ2-2; D may be TRBD1 (6 bases). The germline V and J ends were trimmed by 5 bases and 2 bases, with 9 bases remaining between them. The CDR3 length is 13 residues. Germline-derived CDR1 and CDR2 are GTSNPN and SVGIG (reference sequence). CDR3 residues: CAWSTGNTGELFF. Written as DNA, the CDR3 is TGTGCCTGGTCGACAGGTAACACCGGGGAGCTGTTTTTT.

The V and J genes are TRBV29-1 and TRBJ1-1; D unclear. CDR3 size: 13 residues. With 8 bases removed from V and 1 base from J, the gap between germline ends came to 14 bases. Germline V lookup: CDR1 SQVTM, CDR2 ANQGSEA. The CDR3, as DNA: TGCAGCTTAACGAGAAGGGCGAACACTGAAGCTTTCTTT. Translating it yields CSLTRRANTEAFF.

This clone was seen more than once but under ten times. This chain joins TRBV2 and TRBJ2-1; D is ambiguous. Trimming removed 6 bases at V and 6 bases at J, with 3 bases between. The CDR3 extends over 10 amino acids. Germline CDR1 SNHLY, CDR2 FYNNEI. The chain's CDR3 is CASRGNEQFF. The DNA for the CDR3 is TGTGCCAGCAGGGGCAATGAGCAGTTCTTC.

This clone was observed a handful of times. The rearrangement uses TRBV11-2 and TRBJ2-1, with D perhaps being TRBD1 or TRBD2 (6 bases each). Per germline, CDR1 SGHAT and CDR2 FQNNGV. The CDR3 is 14 residues long. V shed 5 bases and J shed 4 bases, with 12 bases lying between them. CDR3 loop: CASSEGGIYNEQFF. As DNA, the CDR3 is TGTGCCAGCAGCGAAGGGGGGATTTACAATGAGCAGTTCTTC.

As concerns this clone: At one end, the junction sequence differs from germline, possibly due to a read error. The chain couples TRBV30 to TRBJ1-2, with D possibly being TRBD1 (5 bases). This CDR3 spans 12 amino acids. The germline gives CDR1 GTSNPN, CDR2 SVGIG (reference sequence). CDR3 residues: CAWSSRGDGYAF. The CDR3 bases are TGTGCCTGGAGTAGTAGGGGAGATGGCTACGCCTTC.

The genes are TRBV29-1 and TRBJ2-5; D possibly corresponds to TRBD2 (5 bases). V lost 8 bases and J lost 5, with 12 bases in between. CDR1 is SQVTM, CDR2 ANQGSEA, per germline. The CDR3 has 11 amino acids. CDR3 sequence: CSSGFQETQYF. DNA of the CDR3: TGCAGCTCGGGGTTCCAGGAGACCCAGTACTTC.

The chain has TRBV5-6 and TRBJ2-3; no firm D call. V was trimmed by 4 bases and J by 3 bases, leaving 12 bases between them. Germline V gives CDR1 SGHDT, CDR2 YYEEEE. The CDR3 runs 14 residues. The chain's CDR3 is CASSPWTDTDTQYF. CDR3 nucleotide sequence: TGTGCCAGCAGCCCCTGGACGGATACAGATACGCAGTATTTT.

The chain recombines TRBV30 with TRBJ2-1; no reliable D call. In germline, CDR1 is GTSNPN, CDR2 SVGIG (reference sequence). This CDR3 region has 10 residues. The V end lost 5 bases, the J end lost 10 bases, and 9 bases lay between the germline ends. For the CDR3, the DNA is TGTGCCTGGGCCCGGCAGGAGCAGTTCTTC. Translated, it gives CAWARQEQFF.

The chain has TRBV4-1 and TRBJ1-5; TRBD1 might be the D (6 bases). This CDR3 has 15 amino acids. V gave up 4 bases and J gave up 5 bases, with 15 bases separating them. The germline gives CDR1 MGHRA, CDR2 YSYEKL. CDR3 DNA: TGCGCCAGCAGCCCTTCCGGGACAATGGATCAGCCCCAGCATTTT. This codes for CASSPSGTMDQPQHF.

This clone was picked up a small number of times. This chain links TRBV5-6 with TRBJ2-6; 7 nucleotides agree with TRBD1. Germline lookup yields CDR1 SGHDT and CDR2 YYEEEE. Germline trimming cut 4 bases from V and 0 bases from J; bases unmatched to any gene: 10. The CDR3 has 18 residues. Here the CDR3 DNA reads TGTGCCAGCAGCCGGATCGACAGGGTCGACTCTGGGGCCAACGTCCTGACTTTC. Translated, it gives CASSRIDRVDSGANVLTF.